The rows below give T cell receptor beta chains drawn from one sample of a study of blood T cells in healthy people across ages. Each CDR3 protein is one row after TCRdb ran MiXCR on the 5' RACE reads. The sample contains around 2 million distinct CDR3 sequences, around 42% of which appear only once. The sequencing input was blood. The receptors originated from a human donor in good health. Both conserved end residues are part of each CDR3. The D gene is left open where the match is weak. Clone size, where shown, is once, few, many, or a class for clones that have expanded.

v_gene: TRBV7-4; j_gene: TRBJ1-6; abundance: .; d_gene: .; CDR3nt: TGTTCCAGCAGCTTAGGTTTACCCCTCCACTTT; CDR3aa: CSSSLGLPLHF
v_gene: TRBV9; j_gene: TRBJ2-5; abundance: .; d_gene: TRBD1; CDR3nt: TGTGCCAGCAGCGTAGTGGGGACAGGGGGCCAAGAGACCCAGTACTTC; CDR3aa: CASSVVGTGGQETQYF
v_gene: TRBV28; j_gene: TRBJ2-5; abundance: .; d_gene: .; CDR3nt: TGTGCCAGCAGTTTATTCCTGGCACAAGAGACCCAGTACTTC; CDR3aa: CASSLFLAQETQYF
v_gene: TRBV9; j_gene: TRBJ2-3; abundance: few; d_gene: .; CDR3nt: TGTGCCAGCAGCGTAGAAGAGGGAGATACGCAGTATTTT; CDR3aa: CASSVEEGDTQYF
v_gene: TRBV20-1; j_gene: TRBJ1-3; abundance: few; d_gene: .; CDR3nt: TGCAGTGCTAAATTTAGGGGTGGAAACACCATATATTTT; CDR3aa: CSAKFRGGNTIYF
v_gene: TRBV12-3/TRBV12-4; j_gene: TRBJ1-1; abundance: .; d_gene: .; CDR3nt: TGTGCCAGCAGTTTCACGTGGAACGGATTGACTGAAGCTTTCTTT; CDR3aa: CASSFTWNGLTEAFF
v_gene: TRBV5-1; j_gene: TRBJ2-1; abundance: few; d_gene: TRBD2; CDR3nt: TGCGCCAGCAGCCGGGCCTCGAGCGGGGGGGCCTACAATGAGCAGTTCTTC; CDR3aa: CASSRASSGGAYNEQFF
v_gene: TRBV2; j_gene: TRBJ2-7; abundance: .; d_gene: .; CDR3nt: TGTGCCAGCAGTGAAGCCCAGACCTACGAGCAGTACTTC; CDR3aa: CASSEAQTYEQYF
v_gene: TRBV5-1; j_gene: TRBJ1-2; abundance: few; d_gene: .; CDR3nt: TGCGCCAGCAGCTTGGGGGCGGGGGGACACTTTACCCCCGGTGGCTACACCTTC; CDR3aa: CASSLGAGGHFTPGGYTF
v_gene: TRBV4-1; j_gene: TRBJ1-1; abundance: .; d_gene: .; CDR3nt: TGCGCCAGCCGAGCAGCTATGAACACTGAAGCTTTCTTT; CDR3aa: CASRAAMNTEAFF
v_gene: TRBV29-1; j_gene: TRBJ1-1; abundance: .; d_gene: .; CDR3nt: TGCAGCGCCGATGCCGCCCCTGGGAACACTGAAGCTTTCTTT; CDR3aa: CSADAAPGNTEAFF
v_gene: TRBV15; j_gene: TRBJ2-3; abundance: .; d_gene: TRBD1; CDR3nt: TGTGCCACCAGCAGGGACGGGACAGTCACAGATACGCAGTATTTT; CDR3aa: CATSRDGTVTDTQYF
v_gene: TRBV9; j_gene: TRBJ1-1; abundance: once; d_gene: .; CDR3nt: TGTGCCAGCAGCCTCGACTTGGGGCAGGAAGCTTTCTTT; CDR3aa: CASSLDLGQEAFF
v_gene: TRBV5-1; j_gene: TRBJ2-5; abundance: few; d_gene: TRBD2; CDR3nt: TGCGCCAGCAACCCTAGCGGGGGAGTCCAAGAGACCCAGTACTTC; CDR3aa: CASNPSGGVQETQYF
v_gene: TRBV20-1; j_gene: TRBJ1-4; abundance: .; d_gene: .; CDR3nt: TGCAGTGCTAGTCGAGGGCAGTCGGGCGAAAAACTGTTTTTT; CDR3aa: CSASRGQSGEKLFF
v_gene: TRBV28; j_gene: TRBJ2-7; abundance: few; d_gene: .; CDR3nt: TGTGCCAGCAGTCTTGACAGAGAGCATTGGGTCTCCTACGAGCAGTACTTC; CDR3aa: CASSLDREHWVSYEQYF
v_gene: TRBV4-1; j_gene: TRBJ1-6; abundance: .; d_gene: .; CDR3nt: TGCGCCAGCAGGACGGGTAATTCACCCCTCCACTTT; CDR3aa: CASRTGNSPLHF
v_gene: TRBV29-1; j_gene: TRBJ2-7; abundance: .; d_gene: TRBD2; CDR3nt: TGCAGCGTCCGAAGGCCAGCGGGGTACGAGCAGTACTTC; CDR3aa: CSVRRPAGYEQYF
v_gene: TRBV20-1; j_gene: TRBJ2-7; abundance: few; d_gene: .; CDR3nt: TGCAGTGCTATGTCGGGGCAGTCCTACGAGCAGTACTTC; CDR3aa: CSAMSGQSYEQYF
v_gene: TRBV7-2; j_gene: TRBJ2-7; abundance: .; d_gene: .; CDR3nt: TGTGCCAGCAGCCGGGCGCGGCAGCGTTGGTCCGAGGAGTACTTC; CDR3aa: CASSRARQRWSEEYF
v_gene: TRBV20-1; j_gene: TRBJ2-5; abundance: few; d_gene: .; CDR3nt: TGCAGTGCTAGAGATTGGCAGGGCCCAGAGACCCAGTACTTC; CDR3aa: CSARDWQGPETQYF
v_gene: TRBV7-2; j_gene: TRBJ1-2; abundance: few; d_gene: TRBD1; CDR3nt: TGTGCCAGCACGCTGGGACAGATCTATGGCTACACCTTC; CDR3aa: CASTLGQIYGYTF
v_gene: TRBV7-2; j_gene: TRBJ2-6; abundance: .; d_gene: TRBD1; CDR3nt: TGTGCCAGCAGCACCCGGACAGGGTGGAGCTCTGGGGCCAACGTCCTGACTTTC; CDR3aa: CASSTRTGWSSGANVLTF
v_gene: TRBV6-1; j_gene: TRBJ2-2; abundance: .; d_gene: TRBD1; CDR3nt: TGTGCCAGCAGTGAAGCGCTTGAGACAGGGGCCGGGGAGCTGTTTTTT; CDR3aa: CASSEALETGAGELFF
v_gene: TRBV6-1; j_gene: TRBJ2-5; abundance: .; d_gene: .; CDR3nt: TGTGCCAGCAGTGAAAACAGACCTCAAGAGACCCAGTACTTC; CDR3aa: CASSENRPQETQYF
v_gene: TRBV9; j_gene: TRBJ1-1; abundance: few; d_gene: TRBD1; CDR3nt: TGTGCCAGCAGCGCTTACAGGGGCGGGAACACTGAAGCTTTCTTT; CDR3aa: CASSAYRGGNTEAFF
v_gene: TRBV7-9; j_gene: TRBJ1-2; abundance: .; d_gene: .; CDR3nt: TGTGCCAGCAGCCAAGAGGGGCAAGCCTATGGCTACACCTTC; CDR3aa: CASSQEGQAYGYTF
v_gene: TRBV6-2/TRBV6-3; j_gene: TRBJ2-1; abundance: few; d_gene: TRBD2; CDR3nt: TGTGCCAGCAGTTACTCGATTTTTCTAGCGGGGACCCACAATGAGCAGTTCTTC; CDR3aa: CASSYSIFLAGTHNEQFF
v_gene: TRBV29-1; j_gene: TRBJ1-2; abundance: many; d_gene: TRBD1; CDR3nt: TGCAGCGCGGGGACAGATGGCTACACCTTC; CDR3aa: CSAGTDGYTF
v_gene: TRBV10-3; j_gene: TRBJ2-3; abundance: .; d_gene: .; CDR3nt: TGTGCCACCAGTGGTCCCCGTAATCAAGGGGATACGCAGTATTTT; CDR3aa: CATSGPRNQGDTQYF
v_gene: TRBV5-1; j_gene: TRBJ2-3; abundance: .; d_gene: TRBD1; CDR3nt: TGCGCCCGCAGCTTGGGAAGGGGGCGCACAGATACGCAGTATTTT; CDR3aa: CARSLGRGRTDTQYF
v_gene: TRBV7-9; j_gene: TRBJ2-1; abundance: .; d_gene: TRBD2; CDR3nt: TGTGCCAGCAACCCACGGGGGGAGGGAGGAAGGAATGAGCAGTTCTTC; CDR3aa: CASNPRGEGGRNEQFF
v_gene: TRBV12-3/TRBV12-4; j_gene: TRBJ1-1; abundance: .; d_gene: TRBD1; CDR3nt: TGTGCCAGCAGTCCTCCGGGACAGGGGGTGTGGACTGAAGCTTTCTTT; CDR3aa: CASSPPGQGVWTEAFF
v_gene: TRBV7-2; j_gene: TRBJ2-7; abundance: .; d_gene: .; CDR3nt: TGTGCCAGCAGATTGGACACGTACGAGCAGTACTTC; CDR3aa: CASRLDTYEQYF
v_gene: TRBV10-3; j_gene: TRBJ2-5; abundance: few; d_gene: .; CDR3nt: TGTGCCATCAGTGAGTCTTTGATAGTGGGAGTAGCGGCGGTGGAGACCCAGTACTTC; CDR3aa: CAISESLIVGVAAVETQYF
v_gene: TRBV5-5; j_gene: TRBJ2-3; abundance: .; d_gene: TRBD1; CDR3nt: TGTGCCAGCAGCACCGACCCGGGACAGACAATCACAGATACGCAGTATTTT; CDR3aa: CASSTDPGQTITDTQYF
v_gene: TRBV6-2/TRBV6-3; j_gene: TRBJ1-5; abundance: .; d_gene: .; CDR3nt: TGTGCCAGCAGTTGGTCCGGTAGGATGAGCAATCAGCCCCAGCATTTT; CDR3aa: CASSWSGRMSNQPQHF
v_gene: TRBV4-3; j_gene: TRBJ2-7; abundance: .; d_gene: .; CDR3nt: TGCGCCAGCAGCCAAGTTCGGTTGGGCAGAAAGTCCTACGAGCAGTACTTC; CDR3aa: CASSQVRLGRKSYEQYF
v_gene: TRBV5-1; j_gene: TRBJ1-4; abundance: .; d_gene: TRBD1; CDR3nt: TGCGCCAGCAGCCTGGACAGGGCGACAACTAATGAAAAACTGTTTTTT; CDR3aa: CASSLDRATTNEKLFF
v_gene: TRBV16; j_gene: TRBJ1-2; abundance: .; d_gene: .; CDR3nt: TGTGCCAGCAGCTACGACAATCGCTATGGCTACACCTTC; CDR3aa: CASSYDNRYGYTF
v_gene: TRBV7-9; j_gene: TRBJ2-1; abundance: few; d_gene: .; CDR3nt: TGTGCCAGCAGCTCCGCCAGGGGAGTTGGTGAGCAGTTCTTC; CDR3aa: CASSSARGVGEQFF
v_gene: TRBV7-9; j_gene: TRBJ2-1; abundance: .; d_gene: .; CDR3nt: TGTGCCAGCAGCCTTCCTCTGGGATCCTACAATGAGCAGTTCTTC; CDR3aa: CASSLPLGSYNEQFF
v_gene: TRBV12-3/TRBV12-4; j_gene: TRBJ2-7; abundance: .; d_gene: .; CDR3nt: TGTGCCAGCAGTCCCTTTGGGGGGGGGCATACCTACGAGCAGTACTTC; CDR3aa: CASSPFGGGHTYEQYF
v_gene: TRBV6-2/TRBV6-3; j_gene: TRBJ2-3; abundance: few; d_gene: TRBD1; CDR3nt: TGTGCCAGCAGTTACGCCCAGGGGGCGTTCACAGATACGCAGTATTTT; CDR3aa: CASSYAQGAFTDTQYF
v_gene: TRBV15; j_gene: TRBJ2-1; abundance: few; d_gene: .; CDR3nt: TGTGCCACCAGCAGAGATGAGCCAAGAAGGGACAATGAGCAGTTCTTC; CDR3aa: CATSRDEPRRDNEQFF
v_gene: TRBV10-3; j_gene: TRBJ1-2; abundance: few; d_gene: TRBD1; CDR3nt: TGTGCCATCAGTGAGCCGGGACAGGGAAACGGCTACACCTTC; CDR3aa: CAISEPGQGNGYTF
v_gene: TRBV4-3; j_gene: TRBJ2-3; abundance: .; d_gene: .; CDR3nt: TGCGCCAGCAGCCAAGATGGGGAGTTTAGCACAGATACGCAGTATTTT; CDR3aa: CASSQDGEFSTDTQYF
v_gene: TRBV5-6; j_gene: TRBJ2-7; abundance: .; d_gene: .; CDR3nt: TGTGCCAGCAGCTCCGCCCCTGGGGGGAACTACGAGCAGTACTTC; CDR3aa: CASSSAPGGNYEQYF